Listed below are T cell receptor beta chains from one sample, sequenced in a study of Graves' ophthalmopathy and Graves' hyperthyroidism. TCRdb reprocessed the multiplex PCR reads via MiXCR and lists one record per CDR3 protein. The profile shows roughly 700,000 distinct CDR3 sequences, about 44% of them singletons. Sequenced sample: peripheral blood. Receptor source: an adult man with Graves' ophthalmopathy. CDR3s include the opening cysteine and the closing phenylalanine or tryptophan. D genes are given only for firm matches. Clone size is given for some rows only: seen once, a few or many times, or a class if the clone is expanded.

TRBV12-5	NA	NA	TRBJ2-7	CASGPRLGSDQQYF	TGTGCTAGTGGTCCTCGTTTGGGTAGCGATCAGCAGTACTTC
TRBV2	NA	NA	TRBJ1-1	CASSYSRGSLTEAFF	TGTGCCAGCAGTTACTCGAGGGGCAGCCTTACTGAAGCTTTCTTT
TRBV7-2	NA	few	TRBJ1-1	CASSYSNEGEMNTEAFF	TGTGCCAGCAGTTACTCGAACGAAGGGGAGATGAACACTGAAGCTTTCTTT
TRBV7-9	TRBD1	NA	TRBJ2-7	CASSRPGTGLREQYF	TGTGCCAGCAGCAGACCAGGGACAGGATTGAGGGAGCAGTACTTC
TRBV2	NA	NA	TRBJ1-6	CASSGAAIAGNSPLHF	TGTGCCAGCAGCGGGGCCGCTATAGCGGGAAATTCACCCCTCCACTTT
TRBV2	NA	NA	TRBJ1-2	CASSLLGIGYGYTF	TGTGCCAGCAGTTTGTTAGGGATAGGGTATGGCTACACCTTC
TRBV2	TRBD1	NA	TRBJ1-2	CASSRQGPNYGYTF	TGTGCCAGCAGCAGACAGGGGCCTAACTATGGCTACACCTTC
TRBV9	TRBD1	few	TRBJ1-6	CASRRATGNNSPLHF	TGTGCCAGCAGGCGGGCGACAGGGAATAATTCACCCCTCCACTTT
TRBV29-1	TRBD1	many	TRBJ1-2	CSVGQGAQGYTF	TGCAGCGTTGGGCAGGGGGCTCAAGGCTACACCTTC
TRBV6-6	NA	NA	TRBJ2-7	CASRSRGDEQYF	TGTGCCAGCAGGTCCCGGGGTGACGAGCAGTACTTC
TRBV7-6	NA	few	TRBJ1-2	CASSLAAGSDGYTF	TGTGCCAGCAGCTTAGCGGCGGGGTCGGATGGCTACACCTTC
TRBV6-4	NA	NA	TRBJ2-7	CASEMTGLSSYEQYF	TGTGCCAGCGAGATGACAGGTTTAAGCTCCTACGAGCAGTACTTC
TRBV19	NA	many	TRBJ1-6	CASGLPDSGNSPLHF	TGTGCCAGTGGCCTCCCCGACAGCGGCAATTCACCCCTCCACTTT
TRBV25-1	NA	few	TRBJ1-5	CASSQDGARDQPQHF	TGTGCCAGCAGCCAAGATGGGGCGCGGGATCAGCCCCAGCATTTT
TRBV5-5	TRBD1	NA	TRBJ1-2	CASSQGVETGYTF	TGTGCCAGCAGCCAGGGGGTGGAGACGGGCTACACCTTC
TRBV9	NA	NA	TRBJ1-4	CASSATATNEKLFF	TGTGCCAGCAGCGCCACTGCAACTAATGAAAAACTGTTTTTT
TRBV29-1	NA	once	TRBJ1-2	CSAAEGRANYGYTF	TGCAGCGCCGCGGAGGGGAGGGCTAACTATGGCTACACCTTC
TRBV7-9	NA	NA	TRBJ1-6	CASSSSGYSVYNSPLHF	TGTGCCAGCAGCTCTTCAGGGTATAGCGTCTATAATTCACCCCTCCACTTT
TRBV20-1	NA	NA	TRBJ2-2	CSARDYSVTGELFF	TGCAGTGCTAGAGATTATAGCGTCACCGGGGAGCTGTTTTTT
TRBV7-2	NA	many	TRBJ1-3	CASSITGLTGNTIYF	TGTGCCAGCAGTATAACAGGGCTGACTGGAAACACCATATATTTT
TRBV28	TRBD1	NA	TRBJ2-5	CASSPRQGLRETQYF	TGTGCCAGCAGTCCCCGACAGGGATTAAGGGAGACCCAGTACTTC